These 28 T cell receptor beta chains originate from one sample sequenced in a study of post-analysis software for immune sequencing data. Carried by the TCR beta cDNA libraries were unique molecular identifiers. TCRdb reprocessed the PCR reads with MiXCR, giving one entry per CDR3 protein. This table has hundreds of thousands of distinct CDR3 sequences, roughly three fifths appearing once. Study observations and caveats: Controls had lower frequencies than patients of roughly five TRBV segments, which included TRBV5-6, TRBV5-1 and TRBV20-1.

These TCRs' antigens remain unknown. Sequenced material: blood. The source of these receptors is a girl aged 2 to 10 with multiple sclerosis.

This chain connects TRBV10-3 to TRBJ2-1; perhaps D is TRBD1 or TRBD2 (5 bases each). Germline V lookup: CDR1 ENHRY, CDR2 SYGVKD. Trimming took off 10 bases at V and 0 bases at J, with 22 bases between the two ends. The CDR3 runs 17 residues. The CDR3 protein is CATGTADPLSSYNEQFF. In DNA form, the CDR3 reads TGTGCCACCGGGACGGCCGATCCTCTTAGCTCCTACAATGAGCAGTTCTTC.

The rearrangement links TRBV7-2 to TRBJ1-6; D might be TRBD1 (5 bases). Germline V gene data show CDR1 as SGHTA and CDR2 as FQGNSA. The V gene lost 7 bases and the J gene lost 0 bases, with 13 bases spanning the gap. This CDR3 is built from 16 residues. CDR3 DNA: TGTGCCAGCACCACTGCGGGGGTCTCCTATAATTCACCCCTCCACTTT. Translating gives CASTTAGVSYNSPLHF. Full variable domain (remainder filled in from reference TRBV7-2 and TRBJ1-6): GAGVSQSPSNKVTEKGKDVELRCDPISGHTALYWYRQSLGQGLEFLIYFQGNSAPDKSGLPSDRFSAERTGGSVSTLTIQRTQQEDSAVYLCASTTAGVSYNSPLHFGNGTRLTVT.

This chain links TRBV25-1 with TRBJ1-5, with TRBD1 identical over 7 bases. Trimming at V came to 5 bases and at J to 9 bases, leaving 7 bases not matched to a gene. The CDR3 has 13 residues. Per the germline V gene, CDR1 is MGHDK and CDR2 is SYGVNS. The CDR3 sequence is CASSTGALGPQHF. The CDR3 bases are TGTGCCAGCAGTACAGGGGCCCTGGGGCCCCAGCATTTT.

This chain joins TRBV7-8 and TRBJ2-4; 10 nucleotides align to TRBD1. Looked up from germline, CDR1 is SGHVS and CDR2 is FQNEAQ. The V and J ends lost 4 bases and 8 bases, in that order; junction bases with no gene match: 8. The CDR3 is 15 amino acids. The DNA of the CDR3 is TGTGCCAGCAGCTCTGGGGACAGGGGATGGGACATTCAGTACTTC. Residues: CASSSGDRGWDIQYF.

This clonotype was picked up a small number of times. At one end the junction does not follow the germline gene, possibly because of a read error. V usage is TRBV4-3 and J usage is TRBJ1-2; D not resolved. CDR1 LGHNA and CDR2 YSLEER come from the germline V gene. The CDR3 is 16 residues long. The CDR3 protein is CASSQDLGRTNYGYTF. In nucleotides, the CDR3 is TGCGCCAGTAGCCAAGATCTGGGTAGGACTAACTATGGCTACACCTTC.

The chain couples TRBV14 to TRBJ2-3; TRBD1 matches 10 bases. CDR1 and CDR2 from the germline V gene are SGHDN and FVKESK. J lost 4 bases, V lost 4 bases, and 14 bases had no gene match. The CDR3 is 18 residues long. The CDR3 sequence: CASSPIFQDRGSADTQYF. The CDR3 DNA sequence: TGTGCCAGCAGCCCAATTTTCCAGGACAGGGGGAGTGCAGATACGCAGTATTTT.

The chain joins TRBV20-1 to TRBJ2-5; no clear D gene. Germline lookup yields CDR1 DFQATT and CDR2 SNEGSKA (reference sequence). CDR3 size: 12 residues. Trimming took off 2 bases at V and 4 bases at J, with 8 bases between the two ends. The DNA for the CDR3 is TGCAGTGCTAGAATTTCGATAGAGACCCAGTACTTC. It codes for CSARISIETQYF.

The chain has TRBV29-1 and TRBJ1-1; D unresolved. The germline V and J ends were trimmed by 7 bases and 1 base, with 16 bases remaining between them. CDR3 length: 14 residues. From germline, CDR1 is SQVTM and CDR2 ANQGSEA. Written as DNA, the CDR3 is TGCAGCGCCCAAGCTGTCAAAGCGAACACTGAAGCTTTCTTT. Translated: CSAQAVKANTEAFF.

The J gene is TRBJ2-1, the V gene TRBV29-1, with 10 bases lining up with TRBD2. CDR1 is SQVTM, CDR2 ANQGSEA, per germline. This CDR3 has 16 residues. The ends lost 1 base at V and 7 bases at J; junction bases unmatched: 10. The CDR3 sequence: CSVEGNSGGWVNEQFF. In nucleotides, the CDR3 is TGCAGCGTTGAAGGAAATAGCGGGGGGTGGGTAAATGAGCAGTTCTTC.

V usage is TRBV27 and J usage is TRBJ2-1; D gene unclear. This CDR3 is built from 13 residues. The ends were cut back, 0 bases at V and 7 bases at J, with 7 bases in the middle. Germline V gene sequence: CDR1 MNHEY, CDR2 SMNVEV (reference sequence). The CDR3, as DNA: TGTGCCAGCAGTTTATCAGCTGAAAATGAGCAGTTCTTC. The encoded protein is CASSLSAENEQFF.

In its sample, this clonotype was seen a few times. The chain is built from TRBV18 and TRBJ1-4, with D tentatively TRBD1 (5 bases). Looked up from germline, CDR1 is KGHSH and CDR2 is LQKENI. Trimming took off 3 bases at V and 6 bases at J, with 14 bases between the two ends. This CDR3 is 15 amino acids long. Written as DNA, the CDR3 is TGTGCCAGCTCACCCCCTAACAGGAGGCATGAAAAACTGTTTTTT. Encoded protein: CASSPPNRRHEKLFF.

The CDR3 protein is CASSQQLFTESGTDTQYF. The CDR3 DNA follows: TGTGCCAGCAGCCAGCAGTTATTCACAGAGTCCGGGACAGATACGCAGTATTTT. The chain recombines TRBV4-2 with TRBJ2-3; D is undetermined. This CDR3 has 18 amino acids. Germline lookup yields CDR1 LGHNA and CDR2 YNFKEQ. V was pared by 3 bases and J by 3 bases, with 22 bases between.

The CDR3 is CASSPLPDREKLFF. The DNA for the CDR3 is TGTGCCAGCAGTCCACTACCGGACAGGGAAAAACTGTTTTTT. The chain carries TRBV12-3 or TRBV12-4 and TRBJ1-4; 7 nucleotides align to TRBD1. Germline trimming cut 5 bases from V and 8 bases from J; bases unmatched to any gene: 8. The CDR3 totals 14 residues.

The chain joins TRBV18 to TRBJ2-6; 7 bases line up with TRBD1. V dropped 3 bases and J dropped 4; count of bases not matched to a gene: 0. This CDR3 comprises 14 residues. The germline gives CDR1 KGHSH, CDR2 LQKENI. The CDR3: CASSPGQGANVLTF. The CDR3 DNA is TGTGCCAGCTCACCGGGACAGGGGGCCAACGTCCTGACTTTC.

The chain couples TRBV29-1 to TRBJ2-5; D is possibly TRBD2 (5 bases). TRBJ2-7 matches the DNA end more closely, so the J call is doubtful. The CDR3 loop spans 14 amino acids. Germline V lookup: CDR1 SQVTM, CDR2 ANQGSEA. Here the CDR3 reads CSVVTLASSYEQYF. The CDR3 DNA reads TGCAGCGTTGTTACCCTAGCCAGCTCCTACGAGCAGTACTTC.

This clonotype was seen a few times. The J gene is TRBJ1-2, the V gene TRBV29-1, with D perhaps matching TRBD1 (6 bases). This CDR3 spans 14 amino acids. Germline assignment: CDR1 SQVTM and CDR2 ANQGSEA. Trimming left V 7 bases short and J 8 bases short, with 23 bases between. The CDR3 loop reads CSAADQVIQGGYTF. DNA of the CDR3: TGCAGCGCCGCAGATCAGGTCATTCAGGGGGGCTACACCTTC.

This rearrangement joins TRBV20-1 to TRBJ2-3; D uncertain. Looked up from germline, CDR1 is DFQATT and CDR2 is SNEGSKA (reference sequence). Trimming pared 0 bases from V and 0 bases from J, leaving 10 bases between. There are 15 residues in the CDR3. The CDR3 DNA sequence: TGCAGTGCTAGAGATTGGGGAACTAGCACAGATACGCAGTATTTT. Its translation: CSARDWGTSTDTQYF.

The V call is TRBV4-3, the J call TRBJ2-2; weak D call: TRBD2 (6 bases). This CDR3 has 16 residues. The V end was cut by 4 bases, the J end by 2 bases, with 14 bases between. Germline CDR1 reads LGHNA; CDR2 reads YSLEER. CDR3 nucleotide sequence: TGCGCCAGCAGCCGGGTCAGCGGACTAAACACCGGGGAGCTGTTTTTT. It specifies CASSRVSGLNTGELFF.

The rearrangement joins TRBV12-3 or TRBV12-4 to TRBJ2-1; D is possibly TRBD1 or TRBD2 (6 bases each). This CDR3 spans 20 amino acids. The V end was cut by 5 bases, the J end by 5 bases, with 31 bases between. CDR3 region: CASSPNSGSWTQGINNEQFF. The CDR3 DNA follows: TGTGCCAGCAGTCCCAATAGCGGCTCGTGGACACAGGGAATCAACAATGAGCAGTTCTTC.

The chain is built from TRBV11-2 and TRBJ1-2, with D possibly matching TRBD1 (5 bases). The CDR3 has 16 residues. Germline CDR1 reads SGHAT; CDR2 reads FQNNGV. V lost 0 bases to trimming and J lost 5 bases, with 16 bases between them. The chain's CDR3 is CASSLESAPGPYGYTF. As DNA, the CDR3 is TGTGCCAGCAGCTTAGAATCGGCGCCAGGGCCGTATGGCTACACCTTC.

This clonotype was observed a few times. As DNA, the CDR3 is TGCAGCGTTGTAGGCTACGAGCAGTACTTC. It is translated as CSVVGYEQYF. The chain is built from TRBV29-1 and TRBJ2-7; D is unclear. Germline V CDR1 and CDR2: SQVTM, ANQGSEA. Trimming removed 4 bases from V and 3 bases from J, with 4 bases in between. CDR3 length equals 10 residues.

This clonotype was counted a single time. At one boundary the junction diverges from the germline segment, which might be a read error. The chain has TRBV7-7 and TRBJ2-5, with D hard to call. This CDR3 region has 15 residues. Germline V gene sequence: CDR1 SSHAT, CDR2 FNYEAQ (reference sequence). The chain's CDR3 is CASSHLLANQETQYF. The CDR3 bases are TGTGCTAGCAGCCACTTGCTGGCGAACCAAGAGACCCAGTACTTC.

The CDR3 nucleotides read TGTGCCAGCAGCTCCGAAGGGGGATTACAAGAGACCCAGTACTTC. This gives the protein CASSSEGGLQETQYF. J is TRBJ2-5 and V is TRBV7-9; D is possibly TRBD1 (6 bases). The CDR3 has 15 residues. Trimming took off 4 bases at V and 2 bases at J, with 14 bases between the two ends. Germline V lookup: CDR1 SEHNR, CDR2 FQNEAQ (reference sequence).

This clonotype was detected only once. The gene calls are TRBV7-9 and TRBJ2-4; D possibly matches TRBD1 or TRBD2 (6 bases each). There are 15 residues in the CDR3. Per the germline V gene, CDR1 is SEHNR and CDR2 is FQNEAQ (reference sequence). V lost 5 bases, J lost 7 bases, and 18 bases lay in between. CDR3 coding DNA: TGTGCCAGCAGCCCCGAGACGGGGGCCGGGAACATTCAGTACTTC. Its translation is CASSPETGAGNIQYF.

The genes are TRBV29-1 and TRBJ2-1, with 10 bases that match TRBD2. The CDR3 length is 14 residues. CDR1 and CDR2 (germline): SQVTM, ANQGSEA. J was trimmed by 6 bases and V by 5 bases; bases with no gene match: 7. The CDR3 reads CSVPRTSGTNEQFF. The CDR3 DNA reads as TGCAGCGTTCCCCGGACTAGCGGAACCAATGAGCAGTTCTTC.

This rearrangement joins TRBV6-5 to TRBJ2-1; no clear D gene. The CDR3 has 15 amino acids. Looked up from germline, CDR1 is MNHEY and CDR2 is SVGAGI. With 6 bases removed from V and 10 bases from J, the gap between germline ends came to 22 bases. For the CDR3, the DNA is TGTGCCAGCAGACAACAGACCGGGCCGCGGTTGGAGCAGTTCTTC. It yields the protein CASRQQTGPRLEQFF.

The gene calls are TRBV6-2 or TRBV6-3 and TRBJ1-6, with 10 nucleotides matching TRBD1. The V gene's germline CDR1 is MNHEY and CDR2 SVGEGT. Trimming took 6 bases from V and 10 from J; bases not matched to a gene: 3. The length of the CDR3 is 13 residues. The CDR3 protein is CASRGTGESPLHF. For the CDR3, the DNA is TGTGCCAGCAGAGGGACAGGGGAGTCACCCCTCCACTTT.

V gene TRBV6-1 combines with J gene TRBJ2-3; D is possibly TRBD1 or TRBD2 (5 bases each). Germline V gene lookup returns CDR1 MNHNS and CDR2 SASEGT. This CDR3 contains 16 residues. The V gene lost 7 bases and the J gene lost 1 base, with 18 bases spanning the gap. The CDR3: CASTRGGGIGTDTQYF. The CDR3 nucleotides are TGTGCCAGCACCCGGGGCGGCGGCATAGGCACAGATACGCAGTATTTT.